What follows is one T cell receptor (beta chain) and its context. No antigen is known for it. The data were obtained in a study of OX40 agonist ivuxolimab in advanced cancers. Study summary: It was ivuxolimab, an agonistic anti-OX40 (CD134) antibody, that patients were treated with. Checkpoint inhibitors had been given previously to about 40% of patients.

Measured with immunoSEQ multiplex PCR; TCRdb has only the in-frame clones, and not every one. Altogether approximately 88,000 clones are present, 88% being singletons, with the ten largest covering 0.25% to 0.35%. Findings of the study overall: The study found that CD8+ T cells averaged more expanded clones than CD4+. Clonal expansion in partial responders at 0.1-3.0 mg/kg ranked among the lowest.

This CDR3 has 14 residues. Trimming took off 0 bases at V and 3 bases at J, with 9 bases between the two ends. CDR1 is MGHRA and CDR2 is YSYEKL in the germline V gene. The source is an adult with an advanced solid tumor such as melanoma, head and neck, liver or kidney cancer. The sequencing used CD4+ or CD8+ T cells sorted from blood, collected in a trial of the OX40 agonist ivuxolimab. This chain connects TRBV4-1 to TRBJ2-7; no clear D. The DNA of the CDR3 is TGCGCCAGCAGCCAAGATAGAGGCCGCTACGAGCAGTACTTC. It translates to CASSQDRGRYEQYF.